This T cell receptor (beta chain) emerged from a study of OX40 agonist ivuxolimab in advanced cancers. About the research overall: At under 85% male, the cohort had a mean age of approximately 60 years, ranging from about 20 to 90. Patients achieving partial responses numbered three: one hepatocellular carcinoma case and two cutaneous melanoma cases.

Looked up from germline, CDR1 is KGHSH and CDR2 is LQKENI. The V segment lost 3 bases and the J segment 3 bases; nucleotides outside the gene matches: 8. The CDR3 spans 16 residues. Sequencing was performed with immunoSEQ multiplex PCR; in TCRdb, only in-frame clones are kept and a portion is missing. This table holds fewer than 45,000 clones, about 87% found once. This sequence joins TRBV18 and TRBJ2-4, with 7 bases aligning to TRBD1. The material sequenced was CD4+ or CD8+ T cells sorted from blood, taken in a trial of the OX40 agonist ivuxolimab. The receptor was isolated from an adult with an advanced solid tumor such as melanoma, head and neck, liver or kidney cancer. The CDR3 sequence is CASSPVDRENKNIQYF. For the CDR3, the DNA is TGTGCCAGCTCACCGGTCGACAGGGAGAACAAAAACATTCAGTACTTC.